This section outlines one T cell receptor beta chain sequence together with its context. Its specificity is not known. The study amplified TCR beta CDR3 regions using RNA transcripts. Second-round multiplex PCR came after a first-round RT-PCR that employed HTBI primers. TCRdb recomputed calls from the multiplex PCR reads with MiXCR, one row per CDR3 protein. The sample has around 1.1 million distinct CDR3 sequences, 36% seen once. CDR3 length: 17 amino acids. Germline-derived CDR1 and CDR2 are SNHLY and FYNNEI. V was pared by 6 bases and J by 8 bases, with 19 bases of the junction left unmatched. This record belongs to a study of Graves' ophthalmopathy and Graves' hyperthyroidism. Study findings and constraints: The majority of expanded thyroid clonotypes above 0.001 frequency also occurred in blood.

The sequencing input was peripheral blood or thyroid tissue (not recorded which). The sequence was obtained from an adult man with Graves' hyperthyroidism. This rearrangement joins TRBV2 to TRBJ2-7; 10 bases line up with TRBD1. The DNA for the CDR3 is TGTGCCAGCAGCCCGCCGGGACAGGGGACGTCGTTACGCCAGCAGTACTTC. Its translation is CASSPPGQGTSLRQQYF.